This TCR beta chain derives from a study of cytomegalovirus exposure and HLA in healthy donors. Germline CDR1 and CDR2: MNHNY and SVGAGI (reference sequence). Trimming took 2 bases from V and 7 from J, leaving 8 bases between them. The CDR3 extends over 12 amino acids. This table comes from immunoSEQ multiplex PCR, and its TCRdb copy is limited to in-frame clones, with some not included. The sample holds roughly 250,000 clones; approximately 86% are singletons and the top ten take about 1.2%. V usage is TRBV6-6 and J usage is TRBJ1-1; no firm D call. The TCR was taken from a woman aged 30 to 39 in good health and CMV-seropositive. The specimen sequenced was PBMCs. The DNA of the CDR3 is TGTGCCAGCAGTTACGAGGTGAATGAAGCTTTCTTT. Residues: CASSYEVNEAFF.